This is a list of T cell receptor beta chains from one sample in a study of T-cell memory formation after mild COVID-19. TCRdb independently ran MiXCR on the 5' RACE reads; one entry per CDR3 protein. The table shows over 350,000 distinct CDR3 sequences, with roughly 15% occurring only once. The source material was PBMCs or a T cell subset sorted from them (not recorded which). The receptor set was obtained from a man between 18 and 29 years old who had mild COVID-19 (a few samples of this study predate the infection). Cell type and time point are not known. CDR3s include the opening cysteine and the closing phenylalanine or tryptophan. A D gene is named only where the DNA matches it firmly. Clone sizes are given selectively: once, few, many, or a class where the clone is expanded.

>TRBJ2-3|TRBV5-1|-|-
CASSWAPVLGTDTQYF
TGCGCCAGCAGCTGGGCCCCTGTCTTGGGGACAGATACGCAGTATTTT
>TRBJ2-7|TRBV7-9|-|-
CASRGRYSYEQYF
TGTGCCAGCAGAGGACGGTACTCCTACGAGCAGTACTTC
>TRBJ1-5|TRBV6-1|few|-
CASSDGEGGNQPQHF
TGTGCCAGCAGTGATGGGGAAGGGGGCAATCAGCCCCAGCATTTT
>TRBJ1-1|TRBV19|-|-
CSSSIVGAEAFF
TGTTCCAGTAGTATTGTAGGGGCTGAAGCTTTCTTT
>TRBJ1-2|TRBV5-4|few|-
CASSDLRTLDGYTF
TGTGCCAGCAGCGATCTAAGGACACTTGATGGCTACACCTTC
>TRBJ1-4|TRBV11-2|few|TRBD1
CASSLGTGVEKLFF
TGTGCCAGCAGCTTAGGGACAGGGGTCGAAAAACTGTTTTTT
>TRBJ1-2|TRBV12-3/TRBV12-4|-|TRBD1
CASSFWGTGAGYTF
TGTGCCAGCAGTTTCTGGGGCACAGGGGCTGGCTACACCTTC
>TRBJ2-7|TRBV6-2/TRBV6-3|few|-
CASSYPKRGDYEQYF
TGTGCCAGCAGTTACCCGAAGAGGGGCGACTACGAGCAGTACTTC
>TRBJ2-1|TRBV19|-|TRBD2
CASSAPGLAGGANEQFF
TGTGCCAGTAGTGCCCCTGGACTAGCGGGGGGTGCCAATGAGCAGTTCTTC
>TRBJ2-3|TRBV6-2/TRBV6-3|few|-
CASGWTGTDTQYF
TGTGCCAGCGGATGGACGGGCACAGATACGCAGTATTTT
>TRBJ1-2|TRBV7-2|few|TRBD1
CASSSSLTGASGYTF
TGTGCCAGCAGCTCATCTTTGACAGGGGCGAGTGGCTACACCTTC
>TRBJ2-6|TRBV5-1|few|-
CASSPIAGANVLTF
TGCGCCAGCAGCCCTATAGCCGGGGCCAACGTCCTGACTTTC
>TRBJ1-1|TRBV29-1|-|-
CSVEGLAGTEAFF
TGCAGCGTCGAGGGCCTAGCAGGCACTGAAGCTTTCTTT
>TRBJ2-5|TRBV20-1|-|-
CSASGKETQYF
TGCAGTGCTAGTGGTAAAGAGACCCAGTACTTC
>TRBJ1-2|TRBV25-1|few|-
CASSGRAGAYGYTF
TGTGCCAGCAGTGGCAGGGCCGGTGCCTATGGCTACACCTTC
>TRBJ2-1|TRBV15|-|-
CATSRDRGGYSYNEQFF
TGTGCCACCAGCAGAGATAGGGGGGGTTACTCCTACAATGAGCAGTTCTTC
>TRBJ2-1|TRBV5-4|few|-
CASSDPPGSYNEQFF
TGTGCCAGCAGCGACCCCCCCGGCTCCTACAATGAGCAGTTCTTC
>TRBJ1-2|TRBV7-9|-|-
CASMTVNYGYTF
TGTGCCAGCATGACAGTAAACTATGGCTACACCTTC
>TRBJ2-3|TRBV29-1|few|-
CSVGRGLGSTQYF
TGCAGCGTTGGGCGGGGCCTCGGGTCGACGCAGTATTTT
>TRBJ2-7|TRBV4-3|-|-
CASSQERLSSYEQYF
TGCGCCAGCAGCCAAGAGCGACTGAGCTCCTACGAGCAGTACTTC
>TRBJ2-2|TRBV30|few|-
CAWTPGTGELFF
TGTGCCTGGACGCCTGGGACCGGGGAGCTGTTTTTT
>TRBJ1-4|TRBV27|few|TRBD1
CASSLWDRGPRKLFF
TGTGCCAGCAGTTTATGGGACAGGGGGCCGCGAAAACTGTTTTTT
>TRBJ2-2|TRBV24-1|-|-
CATSDLWGSNTGELFF
TGTGCCACCAGTGATTTGTGGGGTTCGAACACCGGGGAGCTGTTTTTT
>TRBJ1-1|TRBV20-1|few|-
CSASYPGEAFF
TGCAGTGCTAGCTATCCAGGGGAAGCTTTCTTT
>TRBJ1-4|TRBV5-1|-|TRBD1
CASSSQGDNEKLFF
TGCGCCAGCAGCTCACAGGGGGATAATGAAAAACTGTTTTTT
>TRBJ1-1|TRBV12-3/TRBV12-4|-|-
CASSSKPGRERTEAFF
TGTGCCAGCAGTTCGAAACCCGGACGGGAGCGGACTGAAGCTTTCTTT
>TRBJ2-5|TRBV12-3/TRBV12-4|-|-
CASSPRDRGRETQYF
TGTGCCAGCAGTCCCCGGGACCGCGGCAGAGAGACCCAGTACTTC